This record covers a single T cell receptor beta chain. Its antigen is unknown. Primers for the PCR totalled 60 Vbeta and 13 Jbeta. Produced via immunoSEQ multiplex PCR; TCRdb's table is partial and in-frame only. The sample records under 150,000 clones, about four fifths being singletons. These data come from a study of cytomegalovirus exposure and HLA in healthy donors. General observations from the study: When presence/absence was analysed, sequencing depth was taken to be roughly uniform across donors. In a later analysis, the majority of CMV-associated beta chains seemingly showed HLA restriction. The dataset shows that most TCR sequences were rare, while some public TCRs occurred in many donors. A later analysis revealed that TCR association rates differed between HLA loci, peaking at DRB1 and bottoming out at HLA-C.

Trimming stripped 5 bases from V and 7 bases from J, with 12 bases between. The CDR3 spans 13 residues. Germline V gene data show CDR1 as LNHDA and CDR2 as SQIVND (reference sequence). The receptor was isolated from a woman aged 40-49 years in good health and CMV-seropositive. The rearrangement links TRBV19 to TRBJ2-1; no clear D gene. The source material was PBMCs. Written as DNA, the CDR3 is TGTGCCAGTAGTCCTCAAGTCGGGAATGAGCAGTTCTTC. It is translated as CASSPQVGNEQFF.